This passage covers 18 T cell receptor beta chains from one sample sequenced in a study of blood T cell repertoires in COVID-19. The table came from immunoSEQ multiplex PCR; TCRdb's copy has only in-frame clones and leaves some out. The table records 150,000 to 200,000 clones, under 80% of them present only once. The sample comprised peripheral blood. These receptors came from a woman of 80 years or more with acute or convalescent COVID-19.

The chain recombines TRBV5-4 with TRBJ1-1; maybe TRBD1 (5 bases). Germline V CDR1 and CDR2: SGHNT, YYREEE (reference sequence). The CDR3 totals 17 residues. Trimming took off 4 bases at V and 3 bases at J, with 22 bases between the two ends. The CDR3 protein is CASSPYGGMQMDTEAFF. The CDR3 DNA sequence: TGTGCCAGCAGCCCCTACGGGGGGATGCAGATGGACACTGAAGCTTTCTTT.

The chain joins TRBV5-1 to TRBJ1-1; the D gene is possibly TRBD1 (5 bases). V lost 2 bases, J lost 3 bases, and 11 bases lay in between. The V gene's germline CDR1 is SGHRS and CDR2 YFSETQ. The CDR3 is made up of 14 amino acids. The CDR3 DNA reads TGCGCCAGCAGCTTCCAGGGTATGGACACTGAAGCTTTCTTT. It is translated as CASSFQGMDTEAFF.

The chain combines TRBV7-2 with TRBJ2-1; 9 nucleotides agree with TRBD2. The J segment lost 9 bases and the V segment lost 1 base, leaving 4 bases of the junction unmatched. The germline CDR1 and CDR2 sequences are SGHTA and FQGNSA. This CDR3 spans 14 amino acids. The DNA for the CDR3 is TGTGCCAGCAGCTTAGAGGCTAGCGGGATTGAGCAGTTCTTC. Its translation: CASSLEASGIEQFF.

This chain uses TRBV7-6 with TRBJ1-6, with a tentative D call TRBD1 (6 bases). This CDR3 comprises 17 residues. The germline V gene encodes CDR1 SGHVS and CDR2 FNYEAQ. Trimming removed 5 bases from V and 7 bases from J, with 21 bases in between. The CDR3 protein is CASSPSRAGARNSPLHF. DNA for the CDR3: TGTGCCAGCAGCCCGTCCAGGGCAGGGGCAAGGAATTCACCCCTCCACTTT.

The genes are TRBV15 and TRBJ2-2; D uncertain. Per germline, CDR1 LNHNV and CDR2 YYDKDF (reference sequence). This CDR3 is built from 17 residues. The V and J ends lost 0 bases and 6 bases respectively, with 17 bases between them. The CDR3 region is CATSRDRPFRTAGELFF. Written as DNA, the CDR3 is TGTGCCACCAGCAGAGATCGCCCGTTTCGAACGGCCGGGGAGCTGTTTTTT.

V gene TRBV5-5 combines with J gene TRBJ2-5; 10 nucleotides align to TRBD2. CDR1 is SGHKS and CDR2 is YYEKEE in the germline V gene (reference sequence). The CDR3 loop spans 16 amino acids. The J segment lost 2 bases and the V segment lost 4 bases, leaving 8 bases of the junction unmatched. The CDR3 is CASSARTSGEQETQYF. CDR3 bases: TGTGCCAGCAGCGCCAGGACTAGCGGAGAGCAAGAGACCCAGTACTTC.

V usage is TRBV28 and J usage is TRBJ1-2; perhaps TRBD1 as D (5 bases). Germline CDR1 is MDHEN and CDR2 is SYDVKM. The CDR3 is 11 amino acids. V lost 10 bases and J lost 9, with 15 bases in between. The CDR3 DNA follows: TGTGCCATCCTGGGGCCCAACAGCTACACCTTC. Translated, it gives CAILGPNSYTF.

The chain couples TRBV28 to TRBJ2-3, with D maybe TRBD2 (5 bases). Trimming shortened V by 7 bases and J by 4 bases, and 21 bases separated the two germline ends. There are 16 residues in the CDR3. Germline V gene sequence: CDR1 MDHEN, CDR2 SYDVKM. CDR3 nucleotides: TGTGCCAGCAAACGAGGGCACGGACGTTACTCAGATACGCAGTATTTT. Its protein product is CASKRGHGRYSDTQYF.

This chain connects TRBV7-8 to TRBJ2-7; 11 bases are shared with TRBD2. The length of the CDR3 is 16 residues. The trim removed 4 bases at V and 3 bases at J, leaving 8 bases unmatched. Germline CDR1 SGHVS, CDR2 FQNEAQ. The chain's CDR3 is CASSSGLAENHYEQYF. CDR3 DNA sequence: TGTGCCAGCAGCTCGGGACTAGCGGAAAACCACTACGAGCAGTACTTC.

The CDR3 spells CASAPGYQPQHF. The DNA for the CDR3 is TGTGCCAGCGCCCCAGGGTATCAGCCCCAGCATTTT. The chain uses TRBV28 and TRBJ1-5, with a possible D match to TRBD1 (5 bases). CDR1 is MDHEN, CDR2 SYDVKM, per germline. The CDR3 has 12 residues. V was pared by 8 bases and J by 5 bases, with 10 bases between.

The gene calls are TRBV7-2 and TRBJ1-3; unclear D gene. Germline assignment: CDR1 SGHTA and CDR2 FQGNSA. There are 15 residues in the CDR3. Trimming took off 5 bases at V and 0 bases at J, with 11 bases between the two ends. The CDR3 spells CASSPSPGSGNTIYF. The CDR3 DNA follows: TGTGCCAGCAGCCCTAGTCCCGGCTCTGGAAACACCATATATTTT.

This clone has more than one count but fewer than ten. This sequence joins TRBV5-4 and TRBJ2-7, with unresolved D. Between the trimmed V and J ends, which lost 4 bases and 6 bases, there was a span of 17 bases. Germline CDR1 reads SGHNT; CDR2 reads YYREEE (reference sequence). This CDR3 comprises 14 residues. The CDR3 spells CASSALLRPSEQYF. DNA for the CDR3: TGTGCCAGCAGCGCACTACTACGGCCCTCCGAGCAGTACTTC.

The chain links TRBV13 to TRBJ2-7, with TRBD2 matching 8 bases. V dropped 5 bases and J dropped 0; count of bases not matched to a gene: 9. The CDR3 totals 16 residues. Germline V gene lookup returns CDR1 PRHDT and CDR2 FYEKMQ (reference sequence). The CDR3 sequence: CASSGRLAGTSYEQYF. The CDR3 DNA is TGTGCCAGCAGCGGGCGGTTAGCGGGAACCTCCTACGAGCAGTACTTC. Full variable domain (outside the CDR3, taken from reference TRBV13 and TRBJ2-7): AAGVIQSPRHLIKEKRETATLKCYPIPRHDTVYWYQQGPGQDPQFLISFYEKMQSDKGSIPDRFSAQQFSDYHSELNMSSLELGDSALYFCASSGRLAGTSYEQYFGPGTRLTVT.

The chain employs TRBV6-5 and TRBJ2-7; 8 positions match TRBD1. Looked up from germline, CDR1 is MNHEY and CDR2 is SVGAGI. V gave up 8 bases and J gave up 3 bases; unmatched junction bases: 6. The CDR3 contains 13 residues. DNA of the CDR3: TGTGCCAGCGCACAGGGGGAGAACTACGAGCAGTACTTC. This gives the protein CASAQGENYEQYF.

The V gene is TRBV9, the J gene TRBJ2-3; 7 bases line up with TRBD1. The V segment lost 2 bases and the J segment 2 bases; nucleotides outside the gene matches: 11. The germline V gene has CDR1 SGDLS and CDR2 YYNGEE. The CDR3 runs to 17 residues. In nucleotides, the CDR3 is TGTGCCAGCAGCGTCCTCTCAACCGGACAGGCCACAGATACGCAGTATTTT. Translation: CASSVLSTGQATDTQYF.

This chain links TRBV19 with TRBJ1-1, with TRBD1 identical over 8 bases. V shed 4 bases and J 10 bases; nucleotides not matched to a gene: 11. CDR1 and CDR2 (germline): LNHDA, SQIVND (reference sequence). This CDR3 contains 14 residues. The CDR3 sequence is CASSSGQGEGPAFF. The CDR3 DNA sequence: TGTGCCAGTAGTAGTGGACAGGGCGAGGGGCCAGCTTTCTTT. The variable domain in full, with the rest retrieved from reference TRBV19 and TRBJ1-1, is DGGITQSPKYLFRKEGQNVTLSCEQNLNHDAMYWYRQDPGQGLRLIYYSQIVNDFQKGDIAEGYSVSREKKESFPLTVTSAQKNPTAFYLCASSSGQGEGPAFFGQGTRLTVV.

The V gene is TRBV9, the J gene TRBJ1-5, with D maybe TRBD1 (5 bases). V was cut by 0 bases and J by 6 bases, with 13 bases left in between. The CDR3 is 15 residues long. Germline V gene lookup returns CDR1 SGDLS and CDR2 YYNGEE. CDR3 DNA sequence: TGTGCCAGCAGCGTAGCGGGGGAGGCCACTCAGCCCCAGCATTTT. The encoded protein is CASSVAGEATQPQHF.

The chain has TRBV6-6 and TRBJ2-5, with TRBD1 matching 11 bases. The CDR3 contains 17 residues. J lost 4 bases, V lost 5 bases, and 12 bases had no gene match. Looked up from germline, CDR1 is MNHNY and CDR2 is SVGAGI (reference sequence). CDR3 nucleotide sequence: TGTGCCAGCAGTCACACCGCCGGGACAGGGGGGAGAGAGACCCAGTACTTC. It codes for CASSHTAGTGGRETQYF.